This T cell receptor (beta chain) was recovered during a study of T cell clusters in autoimmune cytopenias. TRB was amplified by touch-down multiplex PCR, primer pools A and B combined. TCRdb reprocessed the multiplex PCR reads and keeps a single row for each CDR3 protein, giving no DNA. The record lists several thousand distinct CDR3 sequences, of which the ten most abundant hold roughly 26%. The CDR3 spans 15 residues. The germline CDR1 and CDR2 sequences are MNHNY and SVGAGI (reference sequence). According to its frequency, this clonotype is medium-sized. TRB was amplified from about 270 ng of peripheral blood genomic DNA per sample.

The V and J genes are TRBV6-6 and TRBJ2-7. This receptor was identified in a human donor with an autoimmune cytopenia or autoimmune hepatitis (not recorded which). The sequenced material came from peripheral blood. CDR3 sequence: CASSPVLGGSYEQYF.